A selection of T cell receptor beta chains follows, all from one sample in a study of beta chain features in type 1 diabetes. Measured with immunoSEQ multiplex PCR; TCRdb has only the in-frame clones, and not every one. The profile shows more than 250,000 clones, roughly an eighth of them singletons. The specimen sequenced was naive CD4+ T cells from blood. The receptors were sampled from a man under 40 with type 1 diabetes. The CDR3 runs from the conserved cysteine through the conserved F or W. D genes are given only for firm matches. Where a row states a size, it is once, few, many or the class of an expanded clone; other rows omit it.

>NA|TRBV5-1|13|TRBJ2-7|NA
CASSQDLAYEQYF
TGCGCCAGCAGCCAAGATCTAGCCTACGAGCAGTACTTC
>few|TRBV28|13|TRBJ2-7|NA
CASRRVATYEQYF
TGTGCCAGCAGGAGGGTAGCTACCTACGAGCAGTACTTC
>NA|TRBV5-1|13|TRBJ2-1|NA
CASSAWGGDEQFF
TGCGCCAGCAGCGCTTGGGGAGGCGATGAGCAGTTCTTC
>NA|TRBV9|13|TRBJ2-7|TRBD1
CASSGTGGNEQYF
TGTGCCAGCAGCGGAACAGGGGGTAACGAGCAGTACTTC
>few|TRBV5-6|16|TRBJ2-1|TRBD2
CASSSSVWTRYNEQFF
TGTGCCAGCAGCTCAAGCGTCTGGACTAGGTACAATGAGCAGTTCTTC
>few|TRBV7-3|12|TRBJ2-7|NA
CASSPGQGEQYF
TGTGCCAGCAGCCCCGGACAAGGCGAGCAGTACTTC
>few|TRBV9|16|TRBJ2-3|TRBD2
CASSARTSGRTDTQYF
TGTGCCAGCAGCGCCAGGACTAGCGGGAGAACAGATACGCAGTATTTT
>few|TRBV28|15|TRBJ2-1|TRBD2
CASSLDLAGNNEQFF
TGTGCCAGCAGTTTAGATCTAGCGGGGAACAATGAGCAGTTCTTC
>NA|TRBV2|14|TRBJ2-3|TRBD2
CASRQRESTDTQYF
TGTGCCAGCAGACAGCGGGAAAGCACAGATACGCAGTATTTT
>few|TRBV5-1|15|TRBJ2-6|NA
CASSFGSTGANVLTF
TGCGCCAGCAGCTTCGGGTCTACTGGGGCCAACGTCCTGACTTTC
>few|TRBV30|11|TRBJ2-7|NA
CAWSTTYEQYF
TGTGCCTGGAGTACAACGTACGAGCAGTACTTC
>NA|TRBV30|13|TRBJ2-7|NA
CAWSVGSRSEQYF
TGTGCCTGGAGTGTCGGGTCGCGTTCGGAGCAGTACTTC
>few|TRBV5-1|14|TRBJ1-1|NA
CASSLREMNTEAFF
TGCGCCAGCAGCTTGCGCGAAATGAACACTGAAGCTTTCTTT
>NA|TRBV10-3|17|TRBJ2-7|NA
CAISEGPLSGPSYEQYF
TGTGCCATCAGTGAGGGCCCCCTCAGTGGTCCCTCCTACGAGCAGTACTTC
>few|TRBV7-3|13|TRBJ2-1|NA
CASSGAARNEQFF
TGTGCCAGCAGCGGGGCCGCTCGCAATGAGCAGTTCTTC
>NA|TRBV5-1|18|TRBJ1-4|NA
CASSLAPGGPGSGEKLFF
TGCGCCAGCAGCTTGGCCCCCGGGGGGCCGGGTTCAGGTGAAAAACTGTTTTTT
>few|TRBV11-2|19|TRBJ2-1|TRBD2
CASSLAGAWETSVYNEQFF
TGTGCCAGCAGCTTAGCCGGGGCCTGGGAAACTAGCGTCTACAATGAGCAGTTCTTC
>NA|TRBV7-3|13|TRBJ2-7|NA
CASSLDSSYEQYF
TGTGCCAGCAGCTTGGACAGTTCCTACGAGCAGTACTTC
>NA|TRBV28|15|TRBJ2-7|TRBD1
CASSFSQGTAYEQYF
TGTGCCAGCAGTTTCTCACAGGGGACGGCCTACGAGCAGTACTTC
>few|TRBV19|16|TRBJ2-2|TRBD2
CASSMGTSGRTGELFF
TGTGCCAGTAGTATGGGGACTAGCGGACGGACCGGGGAGCTGTTTTTT
>few|TRBV4-3|13|TRBJ2-5|NA
CASSATLRETQYF
TGCGCCAGCAGCGCGACTTTGAGGGAGACCCAGTACTTC
>few|TRBV14|11|TRBJ2-7|NA
CASSQAYEQYF
TGTGCCAGCAGCCAAGCGTACGAGCAGTACTTC
>few|TRBV18|15|TRBJ2-5|NA
CASSLADSYQETQYF
TGTGCCAGCTCACTAGCGGACTCGTACCAAGAGACCCAGTACTTC
>few|TRBV18|13|TRBJ1-2|NA
CASSTNQDYGYTF
TGTGCCAGCTCAACAAACCAGGACTATGGCTACACCTTC
>NA|TRBV18|14|TRBJ1-2|NA
CASSPQSANYGYTF
TGTGCCAGCTCACCACAATCCGCTAACTATGGCTACACCTTC
>few|TRBV9|14|TRBJ2-5|NA
CASSLRGAGETQYF
TGTGCCAGCAGCTTACGGGGGGCCGGGGAGACCCAGTACTTC
>NA|TRBV5-1|14|TRBJ1-1|NA
CASSPDRTNTEAFF
TGCGCCAGCAGTCCCGACAGAACTAACACTGAAGCTTTCTTT
>NA|TRBV4-3|15|TRBJ2-5|TRBD2
CASSRSGTSLETQYF
TGCGCCAGCAGCCGATCCGGGACTAGTTTGGAGACCCAGTACTTC
>NA|TRBV5-1|14|TRBJ2-3|NA
CASFIGQITDTQYF
TGCGCCAGCTTTATCGGACAGATCACAGATACGCAGTATTTT
>few|TRBV5-6|15|TRBJ1-1|TRBD1
CASSGTGEVDTEAFF
TGTGCCAGCAGCGGGACAGGGGAAGTCGACACTGAAGCTTTCTTT
>NA|TRBV19|14|TRBJ2-1|NA
CASSIDGDPAQGFF
TGTGCCAGTAGTATAGACGGAGACCCCGCGCAGGGGTTCTTC
>NA|TRBV14|13|TRBJ1-2|NA
CASSHDTNYGYTF
TGTGCCAGCAGCCATGACACTAACTATGGCTACACCTTC
>NA|TRBV6-4|15|TRBJ2-6|NA
CASSVVSSGANVLTF
TGTGCCAGCAGTGTAGTGAGCTCTGGGGCCAACGTCCTGACTTTC
>few|TRBV5-4|14|TRBJ2-7|NA
CASTAPERPYEQYF
TGTGCCAGCACCGCTCCGGAGCGACCGTACGAGCAGTACTTC
>NA|TRBV25-1|13|TRBJ1-5|TRBD1
CASRQGPDQPQHF
TGTGCCAGCCGACAGGGACCTGATCAGCCCCAGCATTTT
>NA|TRBV4-2|16|TRBJ2-7|NA
CASSQDIARRLFEQYF
TGTGCCAGCAGCCAAGATATTGCACGGAGGCTTTTCGAGCAGTACTTC
>few|TRBV7-9|15|TRBJ2-1|NA
CASSLGTAPYNEQFF
TGTGCCAGCAGCTTAGGGACAGCCCCCTACAATGAGCAGTTCTTC
>NA|TRBV28|13|TRBJ1-1|NA
CASSTGGHTEAFF
TGTGCCAGCAGCACCGGCGGCCACACTGAAGCTTTCTTT
>few|TRBV5-1|16|TRBJ2-7|TRBD1
CASSLTRDRGSYEQYF
TGCGCCAGCAGCTTAACCCGGGACAGGGGCTCCTACGAGCAGTACTTC
>NA|TRBV30|13|TRBJ2-2|NA
CAWSSVDRGELFF
TGTGCCTGGAGTTCCGTTGATCGGGGGGAGCTGTTTTTT
>few|TRBV30|15|TRBJ2-1|TRBD2
CAGTSAGPVINEQFF
TGTGCCGGAACTTCAGCGGGACCGGTAATCAATGAGCAGTTCTTC
>NA|TRBV5-1|14|TRBJ2-5|NA
CASSPGQGQETQYF
TGCGCCAGCAGCCCTGGGCAGGGCCAAGAGACCCAGTACTTC
>few|TRBV7-2|15|TRBJ2-1|NA
CASSLESGGYNEQFF
TGTGCCAGCAGCTTAGAATCCGGGGGCTACAATGAGCAGTTCTTC
>NA|TRBV6-1|11|TRBJ2-7|NA
CAISQGNEQYF
TGTGCCATCTCACAGGGAAACGAGCAGTACTTC
>once|TRBV5-1|16|TRBJ2-5|TRBD2
CASSRGLAVQDETQYF
TGCGCCAGCAGCAGGGGACTAGCGGTACAAGATGAGACCCAGTACTTC